The text below deals with one T cell receptor (beta chain). Its antigen is unknown. Per-nucleotide qualities are absent, and no much larger clonotype sits a single base away. Other DNA sequences from this sample encode an identical CDR3 as well. The germline ends are 9 bases apart after V is trimmed by 5 bases and J by 5 bases. The CDR3 runs 12 residues from the cysteine to the phenylalanine. Only the CDR3 DNA stays, 36 bases, in frame from base 1. CDR1 is given as SEHNR and CDR2 as FQNEAQ, both from the germline V gene (reference sequence). TCR CDR3 regions were amplified from genomic DNA by multiplex PCR using the deep immunoSEQ assay. Genomic DNA extracted from each cell subset was distributed evenly over all wells of several immunoSEQ 96-well plates, and each plate served as one replicate. For sorted subsets, each replicate PCR was loaded with about 0.2 ug genomic DNA, equivalent to 30,000 or so T cell genomes. Purified libraries were quantified with a Qubit 3.0 fluorometer, sized on a Bioanalyzer 2100, and re-quantified with the KAPA Library Quantification kit. A separate single-read 150-cycle Illumina NextSeq 550 flow cell was used to sequence each immunoSEQ 96-well plate. On the authors' methods: The immunoSEQ output contained only junctional sequences without quality scores, so filtering could not match that applied to full-length reads. Sequences were annotated with PyIR, a Python wrapper for IgBLAST v1.9, and V/J genes and CDR3 were assigned using IMGT germline references. Any read was removed if the V/J assignment was weak (E-value above 1e-6), the CDR3 was missing, or the read contained stop codons, out-of-frame junctions, or ambiguous translated residues. V3J clonotypes were defined as sequences sharing the same inferred V gene, J gene, and CDR3 amino acid sequence. The percentage overlap between two repertoires was calculated by dividing the number of shared unique clonotypes by the size of the smaller repertoire. Repertoire richness was assessed with RTK rarefaction, the Chao1 estimator, and Recon v2.1 estimates of unobserved clonotypes. For all TCRbeta clonotypes obtained by the gDNA method from a few donors, generation probabilities were computed with OLGA. This immuneACCESS table, as held by TCRdb, lists in-frame sequences with V and J called but not all clones. Of the missing ones, under half trace to an unresolved V gene in checked studies; the others have no known cause. V and J calls and clone size come straight from that table; D and trimming were deduced from the DNA. The sample includes around 2,000,000 clones, with under 95% observed a single time. About 1.5% of the sample is taken by the ten largest.

CD8 naive samples consisted of CD45RO-negative cells that were positively selected for CCR7, yielding a CD45RA+CCR7+ population without TemRA cells. The donors were healthy, HIV-negative adults with no recently reported acute infections or vaccinations. Only Caucasian adults living in Nashville, Tennessee, USA were represented among the donors. Blood was obtained by leukapheresis, after which PBMCs were separated by Ficoll-Histopaque density gradient centrifugation and cryopreserved in liquid nitrogen vapor phase. Analytical flow cytometry was used to check the purity and quantity of every magnetically sorted T cell population. Each sorted fraction had its genomic DNA isolated and then quantified by UV absorbance on a Nanodrop 2000c. The entry originates in a study of shared clonotypes between healthy human individuals (dated by TCRdb to 2019 to 2021). Some background on the complete study: The cohort comprised a couple of women and a few men aged 18 to 49 years. For each donor, three plates each were used for CD4 naive and CD4 memory, two plates were used for CD8 naive, and one plate was used for CD8 memory. To estimate repertoire size and how much clonotypes are shared between individuals, the study performed deep sequencing of blood TCR repertoires from roughly five healthy adults. To increase sequencing depth and limit assay-specific biases, TCR repertoire library preparation and sequencing were carried out by different laboratories using diverse techniques. Per donor, leukapheresis produced somewhere between about 0.8 and 9 billion PBMCs. What the research found in general, with its limitations: Compared with non-shared clonotypes, the clonotypes found in all four sorted-subset donors had higher generation probabilities. Only blood was sampled, and tissue TCR repertoires likely differ from those in blood. Based on pairwise subsampling, the degree of clonotype sharing among donors was expected to be affected by sequencing depth. Rarefaction of sorted-subset datasets indicated incomplete sequencing despite the large sequencing depth. The genetic and exposure-history diversity represented was limited by the small number of donors. Larger estimated clonotype richness was generally found for naive subsets than for memory subsets. When a handful of donors were compared, the shared fraction of clonotypes was around 5.1% for naive CD4, roughly 3.3% for naive CD8, 2% to 2.5% for memory CD4, and 0.35% to 0.5% for memory CD8.

The origin of this receptor is a man aged 18 to 30 in good health. Some clones in this sample may be carry-over from other donors' samples. The sample taken for sequencing was naive CD8+ T cells from PBMCs. Interpreted using the paper, the cell subset or site label stands for: CD45RA+CCR7+. This chain joins TRBV7-9 to TRBJ1-1; the D gene cannot be named for sure. This receptor has the CDR3 CASSPVGTEAFF. Read as DNA, the sequence is TGTGCCAGCAGCCCTGTGGGGACTGAAGCTTTCTTT.